This TCR beta chain was sequenced in a study of PD-1 blockade in classical Hodgkin lymphoma. For the study at large: A 3 mg/kg intravenous dose of nivolumab was received by patients every 2 weeks. Findings and caveats of the study: Newly diagnosed patients were said to have less baseline TCR diversity than healthy donors did. Exclusion was applied to patients who started nivolumab under 1 year after ASCT. The baseline diversity of complete responders showed similarity to that of newly diagnosed patients.

As to time point: cycle 4 day 1 (C4D1), after 5 to 7 weeks of nivolumab. Patients all relapsed after autologous stem cell transplantation, and there was variation in brentuximab vedotin exposure. Germline loops: CDR1 MNHNY, CDR2 SVGAGI (reference sequence). The CDR3 runs 14 residues. V was clipped by 4 bases and J by 0 bases; unmatched bases: 2. On this clone: No antigen is known for it.

TCRdb's table, derived via immunoSEQ multiplex PCR, lists solely in-frame clones and lacks some. Of approximately 100,000 clones in the sample, 83% were seen once. This clonotype originated in a human donor with classical Hodgkin lymphoma. V and J are TRBV6-6 and TRBJ1-2; 7 bases are a match to TRBD1. This specimen consisted of peripheral blood mononuclear cells (PBMCs), obtained before the fourth cycle of nivolumab. The CDR3 protein is CASSLDRANYGYTF. CDR3 DNA: TGTGCCAGCAGTTTAGACAGGGCTAACTATGGCTACACCTTC.